This T cell receptor beta chain stems from a study of T-cell reconstitution after alpha-beta-depleted transplantation in children. Study outcomes and limitations: Recipient T cells and thymic progenitors that survived were the source of the high TCRbeta diversity seen at day 60 in some patients. About two months after transplant, alpha-beta T cells reportedly came from several hundred expanded graft clones. At the one-year point after transplant, T-cell counts and TCRbeta diversity were found to come mostly from T cells that had been newly produced.

A library of TCRbeta sequences, prepared with unique molecular identifiers, was generated. TCRdb analysed the PCR reads with MiXCR anew, one entry per CDR3 protein. Found here are roughly 240,000 distinct CDR3 sequences, around 7.5% of them singletons; the top ten hold 6.3%. Germline values: CDR1 SGHRS, CDR2 YFSETQ. There are 13 residues in the CDR3. Trimming removed 4 bases from V and 4 bases from J, with 12 bases in between. This clonotype showed up many times. Its matching antigen is unknown. The material was PBMCs, mostly from graft donor cells, obtained 180 days after TCRalphabeta/CD19-depleted stem cell transplant. The source of this sequence is a male patient between 10 and 17 years old who had a stem cell transplant for acute lymphoblastic leukemia, so the T cells may come from the graft donor. The rearrangement joins TRBV5-1 to TRBJ2-7, with TRBD2 as a possible D gene (6 bases). The DNA for the CDR3 is TGCGCCAGCAGCAAGGGACTGCAATACGAGCAGTACTTC. Translation: CASSKGLQYEQYF.